The 26 T cell receptor beta chains listed next were all sequenced from one sample in a study of blood T cell repertoires in COVID-19. Clones were sequenced by immunoSEQ multiplex PCR, and TCRdb holds only the in-frame ones, with some missing. This table holds over 200,000 clones, 75% to 90% found once. Sequences were obtained from peripheral blood. These receptors were taken from a man aged 35 to 55 with acute or convalescent COVID-19.

V usage is TRBV6-5 and J usage is TRBJ1-6, with D tentatively TRBD1 (6 bases). Trimming cost V 6 bases and J 7 bases, with 10 bases left between them. Germline V gene data show CDR1 as MNHEY and CDR2 as SVGAGI. This CDR3 is built from 13 residues. CDR3 nucleotides: TGTGCCAGCAGCAGGGACAAGAATTCACCCCTCCACTTT. Translating it yields CASSRDKNSPLHF.

The V call is TRBV5-1, the J call TRBJ2-7, with 7 bases identical to TRBD1. V shed 0 bases, J shed 1 base, and the junction held 4 bases outside the gene matches. Germline lookup yields CDR1 SGHRS and CDR2 YFSETQ. This CDR3 has 15 residues. The CDR3 protein is CASSLAGTASYEQYF. Written as DNA, the CDR3 is TGCGCCAGCAGCTTGGCCGGGACAGCATCCTACGAGCAGTACTTC.

The chain recombines TRBV7-2 with TRBJ2-7, with 13 bases that match TRBD2. The CDR3 consists of 18 residues. The germline V gene encodes CDR1 SGHTA and CDR2 FQGNSA. V was pared by 3 bases and J by 4 bases, with 12 bases of the junction left unmatched. Here the CDR3 DNA reads TGTGCCAGCAGCTTCTTACCAAGGACTAGCGGGAGTGCGTACGAGCAGTACTTC. Translation: CASSFLPRTSGSAYEQYF.

The chain links TRBV11-3 to TRBJ2-1; D possibly corresponds to TRBD1 (5 bases). Trimming stripped 1 base from V and 3 bases from J, with 16 bases between. The CDR3 spans 17 residues. Germline V CDR1 and CDR2: SGHNT, YENEEA. The DNA for the CDR3 is TGTGCCAGCAGCTTAGGATCAGGACATACCAGCTACAATGAGCAGTTCTTC. Translation gives CASSLGSGHTSYNEQFF.

Written as DNA, the CDR3 is TGTGCCAGCAGCTTAGAACGGTACACTGAAGCTTTCTTT. It translates to CASSLERYTEAFF. The chain is built from TRBV11-2 and TRBJ1-1; no definite D call. The CDR3 consists of 13 residues. Trimming took 0 bases from V and 3 from J, leaving 5 bases between them. Germline V gene lookup returns CDR1 SGHAT and CDR2 FQNNGV.

The chain carries TRBV7-3 and TRBJ2-1, with D maybe TRBD1 (6 bases). Trimming pared 5 bases from V and 7 bases from J, leaving 15 bases between. The CDR3 contains 14 residues. CDR1 is SGHTA, CDR2 FQGTGA, per germline. CDR3 DNA: TGTGCCAGCAGCCTTTCAGGGGAAGGGAATGAGCAGTTCTTC. This gives the protein CASSLSGEGNEQFF.

This clone has more than one count but fewer than ten. This sequence joins TRBV10-2 and TRBJ2-1; tentatively, D is TRBD2 (6 bases). The germline V gene has CDR1 WSHSY and CDR2 SAAADI. The CDR3 contains 15 residues. Trimming shortened V by 4 bases and J by 2 bases, and 12 bases separated the two germline ends. In DNA, the CDR3 is TGCGCCAGCAGTGGGGCGGTAGCGGCCTACAATGAGCAGTTCTTC. This codes for CASSGAVAAYNEQFF.

V gene TRBV15 combines with J gene TRBJ2-5; D is possibly TRBD1 (6 bases). Germline V lookup: CDR1 LNHNV, CDR2 YYDKDF (reference sequence). The CDR3 consists of 14 residues. The V gene lost 7 bases and the J gene lost 5 bases, with 17 bases spanning the gap. This chain's CDR3 is CATKPGHSRETQYF. In nucleotides, the CDR3 is TGTGCCACCAAACCGGGACACTCGCGGGAGACCCAGTACTTC.

The chain links TRBV6-1 to TRBJ2-5, with 12 bases lining up with TRBD2. Germline loops: CDR1 MNHNS, CDR2 SASEGT. The trim removed 2 bases at V and 5 bases at J, leaving 6 bases unmatched. CDR3 length: 16 amino acids. CDR3 protein: CASSEFATSGSETQYF. CDR3 nucleotide sequence: TGTGCCAGCAGTGAATTCGCGACTAGCGGGAGTGAGACCCAGTACTTC.

This chain connects TRBV2 to TRBJ1-5; 9 positions match TRBD1. Germline loops: CDR1 SNHLY, CDR2 FYNNEI. Trimming took 7 bases from V and 5 from J; bases not matched to a gene: 3. CDR3 length: 13 amino acids. The CDR3 DNA is TGTGCCAGCAACCGGGACAGGGATCAGCCCCAGCATTTT. This codes for CASNRDRDQPQHF.

This clone has only one observation. The chain is built from TRBV24-1 and TRBJ1-5; D gene unclear. Between the trimmed V and J ends, which lost 2 bases and 4 bases, there was a span of 8 bases. Germline CDR1 is KGHDR and CDR2 is SFDVKD. This CDR3 contains 14 residues. CDR3 DNA sequence: TGTGCCACCAGTGATTCCCAGTGGAATCAGCCCCAGCATTTT. Translating gives CATSDSQWNQPQHF.

The CDR3 nucleotides are TGTGCCAGTAGTATCGGACAGGGTTACAGCACAGATACGCAGTATTTT. Translation gives CASSIGQGYSTDTQYF. The genes are TRBV19 and TRBJ2-3, with TRBD1 matching 8 bases. The germline V gene encodes CDR1 LNHDA and CDR2 SQIVND (reference sequence). With V trimmed by 3 bases and J by 0 bases, 5 bases remained unmatched. This CDR3 is 16 amino acids long. Full variable domain (outside the CDR3, taken from reference TRBV19 and TRBJ2-3): DGGITQSPKYLFRKEGQNVTLSCEQNLNHDAMYWYRQDPGQGLRLIYYSQIVNDFQKGDIAEGYSVSREKKESFPLTVTSAQKNPTAFYLCASSIGQGYSTDTQYFGPGTRLTVL.

The chain carries TRBV21-1 and TRBJ1-1; TRBD1 is taken as the D call from the table, unchecked against the DNA. TRBV21-1 is deemed a pseudogene. The CDR3 sequence is 13 residues long. The DNA of the CDR3 is TGTGCCAGCAGCGTACAGGGGTGGACTGAAGCTTTCTTT. It is translated as CASSVQGWTEAFF.

This chain uses TRBV19 with TRBJ2-1, with 13 bases that match TRBD2. Per the germline V gene, CDR1 is LNHDA and CDR2 is SQIVND (reference sequence). V was clipped by 5 bases and J by 7 bases; unmatched bases: 5. This CDR3 has 15 residues. The CDR3 DNA sequence: TGTGCCAGTAGTTTAGGACTAGCGGGAGCTAATGAGCAGTTCTTC. Its protein is CASSLGLAGANEQFF.

CDR3 DNA: TGTGCCAGCAGCCCGTCGGAGGGAGGTAATTCACCCCTCCACTTT. It encodes CASSPSEGGNSPLHF. V usage is TRBV4-2 and J usage is TRBJ1-6; D unclear. Trimming cost V 4 bases and J 6 bases, with 13 bases left between them. CDR1 and CDR2 (germline): LGHNA, YNFKEQ. The CDR3 is 15 residues long.

The J gene is TRBJ2-7, the V gene TRBV18, with 9 nucleotides matching TRBD2. Germline V gives CDR1 KGHSH, CDR2 LQKENI. Trimming at V came to 2 bases and at J to 4 bases, leaving 9 bases not matched to a gene. This CDR3 contains 16 residues. The CDR3 region is CASSPTTSGPEYEQYF. The CDR3 DNA reads TGTGCCAGCTCACCAACAACTAGCGGGCCTGAGTACGAGCAGTACTTC.

The chain carries TRBV4-2 and TRBJ1-4; tentative D call: TRBD1 (6 bases). CDR3 length equals 14 residues. The V end was cut by 6 bases, the J end by 6 bases, with 14 bases between. Germline V gene lookup returns CDR1 LGHNA and CDR2 YNFKEQ. The CDR3 here is CASSRDIGHEKLFF. Written as DNA, the CDR3 is TGTGCCAGCAGTCGGGACATCGGACATGAAAAACTGTTTTTT.

The chain carries TRBV29-1 and TRBJ2-5, with a possible D match to TRBD1 (7 bases). The CDR3 spans 15 residues. Trimming took off 5 bases at V and 6 bases at J, with 22 bases between the two ends. Germline-derived CDR1 and CDR2 are SQVTM and ANQGSEA. CDR3 residues: CSVSASGRGEKTQYF. For the CDR3, the DNA is TGCAGCGTTTCTGCATCCGGCAGGGGGGAGAAGACCCAGTACTTC.

The chain couples TRBV10-3 to TRBJ1-1; TRBD1 might be the D (6 bases). Trimming left V 2 bases short and J 1 base short, with 11 bases between. The germline CDR1 and CDR2 sequences are ENHRY and SYGVKD. The CDR3 has 15 residues. In DNA form, the CDR3 reads TGTGCCATCAGTGAGCAGGGGTTCCAGAACACTGAAGCTTTCTTT. It translates to CAISEQGFQNTEAFF.

Here the CDR3 reads CASSLSRGLRETQYF. DNA for the CDR3: TGTGCCAGCAGCTTGAGCAGGGGGCTTCGGGAGACCCAGTACTTC. J is TRBJ2-5 and V is TRBV5-4; 8 bases map to TRBD1. With V trimmed by 1 base and J by 5 bases, 7 bases remained unmatched. Germline-derived CDR1 and CDR2 are SGHNT and YYREEE (reference sequence). The CDR3 sequence is 15 residues long.

V and J are TRBV6-5 and TRBJ1-2, with D perhaps matching TRBD1 (6 bases). The CDR3 length is 13 residues. The V end was cut by 6 bases, the J end by 4 bases, with 12 bases between. The germline V gene encodes CDR1 MNHEY and CDR2 SVGAGI. The CDR3 DNA is TGTGCCAGCAGGCCGGACAGAACCTATGGCTACACCTTC. As protein: CASRPDRTYGYTF.

The J gene is TRBJ2-3, the V gene TRBV9; D ambiguous. The CDR3 contains 15 residues. In germline, CDR1 is SGDLS, CDR2 YYNGEE. Trimming took 0 bases from V and 6 from J, leaving 14 bases between them. The CDR3 nucleotides read TGTGCCAGCAGCGTAGAAGTGAGTAGCCCCGATACGCAGTATTTT. It specifies CASSVEVSSPDTQYF.

V gene TRBV4-1 combines with J gene TRBJ2-7, with 8 bases lining up with TRBD2. The V gene end was trimmed by 1 base and the J gene end by 8 bases; junction bases not matched to a gene: 13. There are 16 residues in the CDR3. Per the germline V gene, CDR1 is MGHRA and CDR2 is YSYEKL. CDR3 protein: CASSQGGYAGGVKQYF. The DNA of the CDR3 is TGCGCCAGCAGCCAAGGTGGTTACGCGGGAGGCGTCAAGCAGTACTTC.

The chain combines TRBV5-1 with TRBJ1-2, with D possibly matching TRBD1 (5 bases). Germline V gene lookup returns CDR1 SGHRS and CDR2 YFSETQ. This CDR3 contains 16 residues. Trimming cost V 2 bases and J 4 bases, with 18 bases left between them. The CDR3 region is CASSLSKDTPGYGYTF. The CDR3 bases are TGCGCCAGCAGCTTATCCAAGGACACCCCCGGCTATGGCTACACCTTC. Variable domain in full (rest from reference TRBV5-1 and TRBJ1-2): KAGVTQTPRYLIKTRGQQVTLSCSPISGHRSVSWYQQTPGQGLQFLFEYFSETQRNKGNFPGRFSGRQFSNSRSEMNVSTLELGDSALYLCASSLSKDTPGYGYTFGSGTRLTVV.

Concerning this clone: Other DNA sequences of this sample code for an identical CDR3. This sequence joins TRBV19 and TRBJ1-5; possible D gene TRBD1, 5 bases. The CDR3 spans 13 residues. The germline V gene encodes CDR1 LNHDA and CDR2 SQIVND (reference sequence). Trimming shortened V by 3 bases and J by 5 bases, and 8 bases separated the two germline ends. DNA of the CDR3: TGTGCCAGTAGTATGGGGGGGTATCAGCCCCAGCATTTT. Amino acids: CASSMGGYQPQHF.

The rearrangement joins TRBV5-6 to TRBJ2-2, with D possibly being TRBD1 (6 bases). This CDR3 spans 15 amino acids. Germline CDR1 SGHDT, CDR2 YYEEEE. V was trimmed by 2 bases and J by 0 bases, leaving 8 bases between them. The CDR3 region is CASSLPGANTGELFF. CDR3 DNA: TGTGCCAGCAGCTTACCAGGGGCGAACACCGGGGAGCTGTTTTTT.